The 18 T cell receptor beta chains reported below all come from one sample, sequenced in a study of blood T cell repertoires in COVID-19. Only in-frame clones appear in the TCRdb table, and some are missing; sequencing was by immunoSEQ multiplex PCR. The sample records under 400,000 clones, 80% to 90% being singletons. Sequencing used PBMCs or T cells enriched from blood (not recorded which). All receptors come from a middle-aged woman with acute COVID-19.

This chain joins TRBV5-1 and TRBJ2-3, with a possible D match to TRBD2 (6 bases). CDR3 length: 17 residues. Germline assignment: CDR1 SGHRS and CDR2 YFSETQ. V gave up 1 base and J gave up 2 bases, with 17 bases separating them. The CDR3 reads CASSLFFVGGNTDTQYF. The DNA for the CDR3 is TGCGCCAGCAGCTTGTTTTTTGTTGGCGGGAACACAGATACGCAGTATTTT. Based on the CDR3 plus reference TRBV5-1 and TRBJ2-3, the full variable domain is KAGVTQTPRYLIKTRGQQVTLSCSPISGHRSVSWYQQTPGQGLQFLFEYFSETQRNKGNFPGRFSGRQFSNSRSEMNVSTLELGDSALYLCASSLFFVGGNTDTQYFGPGTRLTVL.

V and J are TRBV24-1 and TRBJ1-5, with TRBD1 as a possible D gene (6 bases). The germline V and J ends were trimmed by 5 bases and 9 bases, with 13 bases remaining between them. This CDR3 spans 13 amino acids. In germline, CDR1 is KGHDR, CDR2 SFDVKD. Here the CDR3 reads CATSGGGTGPQHF. The DNA of the CDR3 is TGTGCCACCAGTGGGGGGGGCACGGGGCCCCAGCATTTT.

The chain uses TRBV9 and TRBJ2-2, with D maybe TRBD1 (6 bases). Trimming removed 2 bases from V and 1 base from J, with 9 bases in between. Germline loops: CDR1 SGDLS, CDR2 YYNGEE. CDR3 length: 15 amino acids. CDR3 sequence reads: CASSVRGQNTGELFF. CDR3 DNA sequence: TGTGCCAGCAGCGTCCGGGGACAGAACACCGGGGAGCTGTTTTTT.

This clone was found a few times. The chain uses TRBV10-2 and TRBJ1-3; D is possibly TRBD1 (6 bases). Germline V CDR1 and CDR2: WSHSY, SAAADI. Trimming took off 7 bases at V and 0 bases at J, with 10 bases between the two ends. The CDR3 runs to 14 residues. This chain's CDR3 is CASTQGNSGNTIYF. For the CDR3, the DNA is TGCGCCAGCACTCAGGGGAACTCTGGAAACACCATATATTTT.

This chain joins TRBV7-3 and TRBJ2-1, with TRBD1 identical over 9 bases. Unmatched junction bases numbered 6, after V lost 3 bases and J lost 15 bases. Looked up from germline, CDR1 is SGHTA and CDR2 is FQGTGA. The CDR3 contains 12 residues. CDR3 protein: CASSFEQGALFF. CDR3 bases: TGTGCCAGCAGCTTCGAACAGGGGGCTCTGTTCTTC. The complete variable domain, with remaining parts taken from reference TRBV7-3 and TRBJ2-1, reads GAGVSQTPSNKVTEKGKYVELRCDPISGHTALYWYRQSLGQGPEFLIYFQGTGAADDSGLPNDRFFAVRPEGSVSTLKIQRTERGDSAVYLCASSFEQGALFFGPGTRLTVL.

This sequence joins TRBV7-2 and TRBJ2-3, with 8 nucleotides matching TRBD2. This CDR3 has 16 residues. V lost 1 base and J lost 1; bases outside the gene matches: 4. Germline V gene sequence: CDR1 SGHTA, CDR2 FQGNSA. The chain's CDR3 is CASSLGWRGGTDTQYF. CDR3 in DNA: TGTGCCAGCAGCTTAGGCTGGCGGGGGGGCACAGATACGCAGTATTTT. The variable domain in full, completed from reference TRBV7-2 and TRBJ2-3, reads GAGVSQSPSNKVTEKGKDVELRCDPISGHTALYWYRQSLGQGLEFLIYFQGNSAPDKSGLPSDRFSAERTGGSVSTLTIQRTQQEDSAVYLCASSLGWRGGTDTQYFGPGTRLTVL.

The chain uses TRBV28 and TRBJ1-6; D may be TRBD1 (5 bases). CDR3 length: 15 amino acids. V lost 2 bases and J 12 bases, leaving 17 bases between the germline ends. CDR1 and CDR2 (germline): MDHEN, SYDVKM. The CDR3 nucleotides read TGTGCCAGCAGTTTAGGGAGCGGGGGTGGAGTACCCCTCCACTTT. It is translated as CASSLGSGGGVPLHF. Complete variable domain (other parts from reference TRBV28 and TRBJ1-6): DVKVTQSSRYLVKRTGEKVFLECVQDMDHENMFWYRQDPGLGLRLIYFSYDVKMKEKGDIPEGYSVSREKKERFSLILESASTNQTSMYLCASSLGSGGGVPLHFGNGTRLTVT.

The chain links TRBV9 to TRBJ1-3, with TRBD1 matching over 7 bases. Germline-derived CDR1 and CDR2 are SGDLS and YYNGEE. This CDR3 spans 14 amino acids. J lost 5 bases, V lost 3 bases, and 5 bases had no gene match. In DNA form, the CDR3 reads TGTGCCAGCAGCGACGGGACAGTTAGAAACACCATATATTTT. Amino acids: CASSDGTVRNTIYF.

The chain combines TRBV4-2 with TRBJ2-1; possibly TRBD2 for D (6 bases). The CDR3 consists of 20 residues. Trimming took off 0 bases at V and 0 bases at J, with 21 bases between the two ends. CDR1 and CDR2 (germline): LGHNA, YNFKEQ. Here the CDR3 DNA reads TGTGCCAGCAGCCAAGATCTTTTGGAGGGAGATGCGTACTCCTACAATGAGCAGTTCTTC. Its translation is CASSQDLLEGDAYSYNEQFF.

This chain joins TRBV18 and TRBJ2-1, with TRBD1 as a possible D gene (5 bases). Trimming pared 0 bases from V and 8 bases from J, leaving 14 bases between. Germline loops: CDR1 KGHSH, CDR2 LQKENI. This CDR3 has 15 residues. CDR3 DNA: TGTGCCAGCTCACCACCGGGGCAGGGTAGGGATGAGCAGTTCTTC. Translated: CASSPPGQGRDEQFF.

The chain has TRBV7-9 and TRBJ1-5; TRBD1 agrees at 8 bases. The CDR3 is 16 amino acids. The germline V gene encodes CDR1 SEHNR and CDR2 FQNEAQ (reference sequence). Trimming at V came to 3 bases and at J to 6 bases, leaving 10 bases not matched to a gene. The CDR3 DNA reads as TGTGCCAGCAGCTTCTCTCAGGGGGCGGGCAGTCAGCCCCAGCATTTT. The encoded protein is CASSFSQGAGSQPQHF.

The chain carries TRBV6-2 or TRBV6-3 and TRBJ2-4, with 8 nucleotides matching TRBD2. V lost 2 bases to trimming and J lost 3 bases; unmatched junction nucleotides: 12. CDR1 and CDR2 from the germline V gene are MNHEY and SVGEGT. The CDR3 has 18 residues. This CDR3 is CASSYRREGLWSKNIQYF. The CDR3 region has the DNA TGTGCCAGCAGTTACCGACGGGAGGGCCTTTGGAGCAAAAACATTCAGTACTTC.

The chain recombines TRBV13 with TRBJ2-7, with 8 bases identical to TRBD2. The CDR3 is made up of 14 amino acids. The J segment lost 7 bases and the V segment lost 7 bases, leaving 12 bases of the junction unmatched. Per germline, CDR1 PRHDT and CDR2 FYEKMQ (reference sequence). The CDR3 coding sequence is TGTGCCAGCAACCGACGGGGGGGCCGAGAGGAGCAGTACTTC. Amino acid sequence: CASNRRGGREEQYF.

The V and J genes are TRBV4-3 and TRBJ1-2, with TRBD1 matching over 9 bases. From germline, CDR1 is LGHNA and CDR2 YSLEER. J was trimmed by 6 bases and V by 4 bases; bases with no gene match: 3. The CDR3 loop spans 13 amino acids. CDR3 sequence reads: CASSPDRGHGYTF. The DNA of the CDR3 is TGCGCCAGCAGCCCGGACAGGGGCCATGGCTACACCTTC.

DNA for the CDR3: TGTGCCAGCAGCCCGGACGGGGGTAGGTACGAGCAGTACTTC. Translated, it gives CASSPDGGRYEQYF. The genes are TRBV7-9 and TRBJ2-7, with D possibly TRBD2 on 6 matching bases. The CDR3 extends over 14 amino acids. Germline V gene data show CDR1 as SEHNR and CDR2 as FQNEAQ (reference sequence). V lost 5 bases, J lost 4 bases, and 15 bases lay in between.

This clone was detected only a few times. The rearrangement uses TRBV5-1 and TRBJ1-1; no reliable D call. The germline CDR1 and CDR2 sequences are SGHRS and YFSETQ. V lost 0 bases and J 2 bases, leaving 11 bases between the germline ends. The CDR3 totals 15 residues. The CDR3: CASSLAGKANTEAFF. The CDR3 nucleotides read TGCGCCAGCAGCTTGGCCGGTAAAGCTAACACTGAAGCTTTCTTT.

This chain uses TRBV27 with TRBJ2-7; 7 nucleotides agree with TRBD1. The germline gives CDR1 MNHEY, CDR2 SMNVEV (reference sequence). The CDR3 totals 14 residues. J gave up 0 bases and V 5 bases, and 4 bases lay outside the gene matches. The CDR3 nucleotides read TGTGCCAGCAGTCGGACAGGTTTCTCCTACGAGCAGTACTTC. It is translated as CASSRTGFSYEQYF.

This CDR3 is CASSVSGANVLTF. CDR3 sequence (DNA): TGTGCCAGTTCAGTCTCTGGGGCCAACGTCCTGACTTTC. The chain combines TRBV19 with TRBJ2-6; D is undetermined. Germline CDR1 reads LNHDA; CDR2 reads SQIVND (reference sequence). With 8 bases removed from V and 0 bases from J, the gap between germline ends came to 5 bases. The CDR3 consists of 13 residues.